These T cell receptor beta chains were read from a single sample in a study of blood T cell repertoires in COVID-19. Measured with immunoSEQ multiplex PCR; TCRdb has only the in-frame clones, and not every one. The table includes some 190,000 clones, around 85% detected once. Sequences were obtained from peripheral blood. The origin of the receptors is a woman aged 60-75 years with acute or convalescent COVID-19. Each CDR3 is given with its conserved first and last residue. The order of the fields is clone size, J gene, V gene, D gene, CDR3 protein, CDR3 DNA. D genes are given only for firm matches. Clone size appears in some rows only: once, few, many, or a class for an expanded clone.

>once|TRBJ1-2|TRBV5-4|TRBD1
CASRDPGQYYGYTF
TGTGCCAGCAGGGACCCGGGACAGTACTATGGCTACACCTTC
>-|TRBJ2-7|TRBV10-3|TRBD1
CATAGTGSSYEQYF
TGTGCCACCGCCGGGACAGGGAGCTCCTACGAGCAGTACTTC
>-|TRBJ2-5|TRBV3-1/TRBV3-2|-
CASSQSRETQYF
TGTGCCAGCAGCCAATCGCGAGAGACCCAGTACTTC
>few|TRBJ1-1|TRBV6-5|-
CASSYARVGNTEAFF
TGTGCCAGCAGTTACGCCAGGGTGGGGAACACTGAAGCTTTCTTT
>-|TRBJ2-3|TRBV10-3|TRBD2
CAMGTSGSTGDTQYF
TGTGCCATGGGAACTAGCGGGAGTACTGGAGATACGCAGTATTTT
>-|TRBJ2-7|TRBV5-5|TRBD1
CASSSRDRGYEQYF
TGTGCCAGCAGCTCCCGGGACAGGGGCTACGAGCAGTACTTC
>-|TRBJ2-7|TRBV7-9|-
CASAERHPYEQYF
TGTGCCAGCGCGGAGCGCCATCCCTACGAGCAGTACTTC
>-|TRBJ1-2|TRBV2|-
CASRPGLNYGYTF
TGTGCCAGCCGGCCAGGACTAAACTATGGCTACACCTTC
>once|TRBJ1-5|TRBV7-9|-
CASSFDNNQPQHF
TGTGCCAGCAGCTTCGACAACAATCAGCCCCAGCATTTT
>once|TRBJ2-2|TRBV2|-
CATSWRVNTGELFF
TGTGCCACCTCCTGGAGGGTGAACACCGGGGAGCTGTTTTTT
>-|TRBJ1-2|TRBV5-1|-
CASMDINYGYTF
TGCGCCAGCATGGACATTAACTATGGCTACACCTTC
>-|TRBJ1-5|TRBV5-8|-
CASSLLNQPQHF
TGTGCCAGCAGCTTACTAAATCAGCCCCAGCATTTT
>few|TRBJ2-1|TRBV3-1/TRBV3-2|-
CASSQDSQGDNEQFF
TGTGCCAGCAGCCAAGATTCGCAAGGGGACAATGAGCAGTTCTTC
>-|TRBJ2-3|TRBV5-1|TRBD2
CASSQGLAGGPTQYF
TGCGCCAGCAGCCAAGGACTAGCGGGAGGGCCTACGCAGTATTTT
>-|TRBJ1-4|TRBV3-1/TRBV3-2|-
CASSQGGGEKLFF
TGTGCCAGCAGCCAGGGAGGGGGTGAAAAACTGTTTTTT
>-|TRBJ1-1|TRBV29-1|-
CSVEYRALLNTEAFF
TGCAGCGTTGAATACAGGGCCCTTTTGAACACTGAAGCTTTCTTT
>-|TRBJ2-1|TRBV10-3|-
CAISGTISYNEQFF
TGTGCCATCAGTGGGACAATCTCCTACAATGAGCAGTTCTTC
>-|TRBJ1-5|TRBV15|-
CATSRDRQDQPQHF
TGTGCCACCAGCAGAGATAGACAGGATCAGCCCCAGCATTTT
>-|TRBJ2-1|TRBV7-3|TRBD1
CASSLTGTGDPQFF
TGTGCCAGCAGCTTAACAGGGACAGGGGATCCGCAGTTCTTC
>few|TRBJ2-3|TRBV27|-
CASSLGGTADTQYF
TGTGCCAGCAGTTTAGGGGGGACGGCAGATACGCAGTATTTT
>-|TRBJ2-7|TRBV20-1|TRBD2
CSASSGRQNYEQYF
TGCAGTGCCAGTAGCGGGAGGCAAAACTACGAGCAGTACTTC
>-|TRBJ1-3|TRBV11-3|-
CASSSLAGFSGNTIYF
TGTGCCAGCAGCTCCTTGGCCGGGTTCTCTGGAAACACCATATATTTT
>-|TRBJ1-5|TRBV9|-
CASSVGGIEPQHF
TGTGCCAGCAGCGTAGGAGGGATAGAGCCCCAGCATTTT
>-|TRBJ2-2|TRBV28|TRBD2
CASGTSGANTGELFF
TGTGCCAGCGGGACTAGCGGCGCGAACACCGGGGAGCTGTTTTTT
>-|TRBJ2-5|TRBV6-5|-
CASSTPRETQYF
TGTGCCAGCAGTACCCCGCGGGAGACCCAGTACTTC
>-|TRBJ2-2|TRBV18|-
CASSPIRDIYTGELFF
TGTGCCAGCTCACCAATCCGGGACATTTACACCGGGGAGCTGTTTTTT
>-|TRBJ1-1|TRBV19|-
CASRKAQGEAFF
TGTGCCAGCAGGAAGGCGCAGGGAGAAGCTTTCTTT
>-|TRBJ2-2|TRBV11-2|-
CASSLGVGGNTGELFF
TGTGCCAGCAGCTTAGGGGTAGGGGGGAACACCGGGGAGCTGTTTTTT
>-|TRBJ2-7|TRBV7-8|-
CASNPAGARVSYEQYF
TGTGCCAGCAACCCTGCCGGAGCGAGAGTCTCCTACGAGCAGTACTTC
>-|TRBJ2-3|TRBV18|TRBD1
CASSYGTGGSDTQYF
TGTGCCAGCTCATACGGGACAGGGGGATCCGATACGCAGTATTTT
>-|TRBJ2-1|TRBV5-5|TRBD2
CASSFGLAGYNEQFF
TGTGCCAGCAGCTTCGGACTAGCGGGTTACAATGAGCAGTTCTTC
>few|TRBJ1-2|TRBV6-5|-
CASSNRDPGYGYTF
TGTGCCAGCAGCAACAGGGACCCAGGGTATGGCTACACCTTC
>-|TRBJ1-2|TRBV5-5|-
CASSLGGKHYGYTF
TGTGCCAGCAGCTTGGGGGGCAAGCACTATGGCTACACCTTC
>-|TRBJ1-4|TRBV28|-
CASTPLTAEKLFF
TGTGCCAGCACGCCCCTGACAGCGGAAAAACTGTTTTTT
>-|TRBJ2-2|TRBV11-2|-
CASSVGYSGELFF
TGTGCCAGCAGTGTGGGCTATTCCGGGGAGCTGTTTTTT
>-|TRBJ2-1|TRBV29-1|-
CSAEDERAYNEQFF
TGCAGCGCTGAAGATGAGCGGGCCTACAATGAGCAGTTCTTC
>-|TRBJ1-3|TRBV6-5|-
CASRKSRDYGNTIYF
TGTGCCAGCAGAAAGAGCAGGGATTACGGAAACACCATATATTTT
>-|TRBJ1-3|TRBV19|-
CASSRRDTFSGNTIYF
TGTGCCAGTAGTCGCCGGGACACCTTCTCTGGAAACACCATATATTTT
>-|TRBJ2-1|TRBV7-2|TRBD1
CASSLAQGASSYNEQFF
TGTGCCAGCAGCTTAGCGCAGGGGGCGAGCTCCTACAATGAGCAGTTCTTC
>-|TRBJ1-1|TRBV30|-
CAGKTGRDTEAFF
TGTGCCGGTAAAACCGGGAGGGACACTGAAGCTTTCTTT
>-|TRBJ1-1|TRBV6-6|TRBD1
CASRGLDRMNTEAFF
TGTGCCAGCAGAGGTCTGGACAGGATGAACACTGAAGCTTTCTTT
>-|TRBJ2-7|TRBV19|-
CASSIGGPEQYF
TGTGCCAGTAGCATTGGAGGGCCGGAGCAGTACTTC
>-|TRBJ1-1|TRBV20-1|-
CSIEGGTEAFF
TGCAGTATAGAAGGGGGAACTGAAGCTTTCTTT
>-|TRBJ2-2|TRBV3-1/TRBV3-2|-
CASSPRLSTGELFF
TGTGCCAGCAGCCCGCGCCTTTCCACCGGGGAGCTGTTTTTT
>-|TRBJ1-2|TRBV5-4|TRBD1
CASSGRQGAAYGYTF
TGTGCCAGCAGCGGCCGACAGGGAGCCGCCTATGGCTACACCTTC
>-|TRBJ1-4|TRBV19|TRBD1
CASSRGPWGLFF
TGTGCCAGTAGCAGGGGGCCCTGGGGACTGTTTTTT
>-|TRBJ2-2|TRBV15|TRBD2
CATSRESLAGANTGELFF
TGTGCCACCAGCAGAGAATCACTAGCGGGTGCGAACACCGGGGAGCTGTTTTTT
>-|TRBJ2-5|TRBV18|-
CASSPSLGGGRETQYF
TGTGCCAGCTCACCCTCACTAGGGGGTGGAAGAGAGACCCAGTACTTC
>-|TRBJ1-1|TRBV3-1/TRBV3-2|-
CASSQTTGLLSTEAFF
TGTGCCAGCAGCCAGACGACAGGACTGCTGAGCACTGAAGCTTTCTTT
>few|TRBJ2-1|TRBV24-1|-
CATSDAGPSNEQFF
TGTGCCACCAGTGATGCGGGTCCCTCAAATGAGCAGTTCTTC
>-|TRBJ2-3|TRBV6-5|TRBD1
CASSTATGDTDTQYF
TGTGCCAGCAGTACAGCGACAGGGGACACAGATACGCAGTATTTT